This T cell receptor (beta chain) was captured by sequencing in a study of CD8 T cells in ankylosing spondylitis. This CDR3 is built from 16 residues. Germline CDR1 is MNHEY and CDR2 is SVGAGI. The V end was cut by 1 base, the J end by 2 bases, with 12 bases between. In regard to this clonotype: What it binds is not known.

Study-wide results and limits: For ankylosing spondylitis blood, a TCR beta motif of 7 or 8 highly homologous variants appeared characteristic.

Libraries for TCR beta were made by quantitative 5'-RACE with molecular barcodes. Via MiXCR, TCRdb re-called the 5' RACE reads, giving one row per CDR3 protein. The sample yields roughly 670,000 distinct CDR3 sequences, around a fifth seen once. This TCR was recovered from a male donor with ankylosing spondylitis. Sample: blood, either unsorted or a sorted T cell fraction (not recorded which). The rearrangement joins TRBV6-5 to TRBJ1-5; a possible D gene is TRBD1 (6 bases). The DNA for the CDR3 is TGTGCCAGCAGTTACTGGGGCAGGGGAGGCAATCAGCCCCAGCATTTT. It encodes CASSYWGRGGNQPQHF.